These 14 T cell receptor beta chains came from one sample sequenced in a study of T cell responses to AZD1222 COVID-19 vaccine. Repertoires were generated with immunoSEQ multiplex PCR, while TCRdb's copy carries only in-frame clones and drops some. The sample records over 140,000 clones, 80% to 95% being singletons. Sequencing used peripheral blood, obtained 28 days after the second AZD1222 dose. These receptors all stem from an adult who received the AZD1222 COVID-19 vaccine.

The CDR3 protein is CASSDRLQGFYGYTF. The CDR3 DNA follows: TGTGCCAGCAGTGATCGGTTACAGGGATTCTATGGCTACACCTTC. V is TRBV25-1 and J is TRBJ1-2; D perhaps matches TRBD1 (6 bases). The V and J ends lost 3 bases and 4 bases respectively, with 15 bases between them. The germline gives CDR1 MGHDK, CDR2 SYGVNS. This CDR3 contains 15 residues.

V and J are TRBV5-1 and TRBJ2-3, with D possibly matching TRBD2 (7 bases). This CDR3 spans 15 amino acids. Germline V gives CDR1 SGHRS, CDR2 YFSETQ. V lost 2 bases and J 3 bases, leaving 13 bases between the germline ends. The DNA of the CDR3 is TGCGCCAGCAGCTTTAGGGAGGGGGGGACAGATACGCAGTATTTT. This gives the protein CASSFREGGTDTQYF.

The chain uses TRBV6-5 and TRBJ1-2; 10 bases are a match to TRBD1. The CDR3 is made up of 14 amino acids. CDR1 is MNHEY, CDR2 SVGAGI, per germline. V gave up 2 bases and J gave up 7 bases; unmatched junction bases: 4. The CDR3 nucleotides read TGTGCCAGCAGTTACCCGGGACAGGGGTCTGGCTACACCTTC. The encoded protein is CASSYPGQGSGYTF.

V is TRBV28 and J is TRBJ1-1; 10 bases align to TRBD1. The V segment lost 5 bases and the J segment 3 bases; nucleotides outside the gene matches: 6. The CDR3 covers 15 residues. Germline V gene data show CDR1 as MDHEN and CDR2 as SYDVKM. CDR3: CASSEGQGGDTEAFF. In DNA, the CDR3 is TGTGCCAGCAGTGAAGGACAGGGGGGCGACACTGAAGCTTTCTTT.

V gene TRBV5-1 combines with J gene TRBJ1-2; unclear D gene. This CDR3 region has 15 residues. Trimming took 4 bases from V and 3 from J, leaving 16 bases between them. Germline V gene lookup returns CDR1 SGHRS and CDR2 YFSETQ. DNA for the CDR3: TGCGCCAGCAGCCCGAACGGGCGGGGTGACTATGGCTACACCTTC. It codes for CASSPNGRGDYGYTF.

This clone turned up a few times. The chain uses TRBV2 and TRBJ2-1; D is possibly TRBD2 (5 bases). In germline, CDR1 is SNHLY, CDR2 FYNNEI. V lost 2 bases, J lost 0 bases, and 11 bases lay in between. CDR3 length: 16 amino acids. Here the CDR3 reads CASSEWFGSSYNEQFF. The CDR3 nucleotides are TGTGCCAGCAGTGAATGGTTTGGGAGCTCCTACAATGAGCAGTTCTTC.

This chain links TRBV27 with TRBJ2-5; 8 nucleotides match TRBD1. Germline V gene lookup returns CDR1 MNHEY and CDR2 SMNVEV (reference sequence). CDR3 size: 17 residues. V lost 6 bases to trimming and J lost 2 bases; unmatched junction nucleotides: 14. CDR3 residues: CASRPWGTGLIQETQYF. Here the CDR3 DNA reads TGTGCCAGCAGACCATGGGGGACAGGACTGATTCAAGAGACCCAGTACTTC.

This clone was detected only a few times. This chain links TRBV7-8 with TRBJ2-1; TRBD2 agrees at 13 bases. This CDR3 is 16 amino acids long. Germline-derived CDR1 and CDR2 are SGHVS and FQNEAQ. V shed 4 bases, J shed 7 bases, and the junction held 7 bases outside the gene matches. The CDR3 DNA follows: TGTGCCAGCAGCTCGCGACTAGCGGGAGGTCGGAATGAGCAGTTCTTC. Translating gives CASSSRLAGGRNEQFF.

This clone is a singleton in its sample. The CDR3 reads CASRAEGAMRGYTF. The CDR3 DNA follows: TGTGCCAGTAGGGCAGAGGGGGCGATGCGGGGCTACACCTTC. This chain links TRBV19 with TRBJ1-2; 7 nucleotides match TRBD1. CDR3 length equals 14 residues. With V trimmed by 6 bases and J by 8 bases, 12 bases remained unmatched. Germline V gene data show CDR1 as LNHDA and CDR2 as SQIVND (reference sequence).

J is TRBJ2-2 and V is TRBV2; TRBD1 is a possible D gene (6 bases). Trimming pared 6 bases from V and 3 bases from J, leaving 11 bases between. The CDR3 loop spans 14 amino acids. The V gene's germline CDR1 is SNHLY and CDR2 FYNNEI. The CDR3 loop reads CASRGDTYTGELFF. CDR3 sequence (DNA): TGTGCCAGCAGGGGGGACACCTACACCGGGGAGCTGTTTTTT.

CDR3 loop: CASSATSGLKVDTQYF. The CDR3, as DNA: TGTGCCAGCAGCGCTACTAGCGGCCTTAAAGTGGATACGCAGTATTTT. The V and J genes are TRBV9 and TRBJ2-3, with TRBD2 identical over 8 bases. CDR1 SGDLS and CDR2 YYNGEE come from the germline V gene. V lost 3 bases to trimming and J lost 6 bases; unmatched junction nucleotides: 12. The CDR3 is 16 residues long.

The V call is TRBV30, the J call TRBJ1-2; D is unresolved. Trimming cost V 1 base and J 8 bases, with 8 bases left between them. The CDR3 runs to 11 residues. CDR1 and CDR2 from the germline V gene are GTSNPN and SVGIG (reference sequence). Here the CDR3 reads CAWSDRKGYTF. DNA for the CDR3: TGTGCCTGGAGTGACAGAAAAGGCTACACCTTC.

This chain joins TRBV4-3 and TRBJ2-2; tentative D call: TRBD2 (5 bases). This CDR3 is built from 15 residues. Germline V gene sequence: CDR1 LGHNA, CDR2 YSLEER. Trimming stripped 3 bases from V and 7 bases from J, with 15 bases between. The CDR3 DNA reads as TGCGCCAGCAGCCAGAGGGCGAAGGCGGGCGGGGAGCTGTTTTTT. Its translation: CASSQRAKAGGELFF.

V and J are TRBV28 and TRBJ1-2, with 8 bases fitting TRBD1. Trimming at V came to 6 bases and at J to 8 bases, leaving 8 bases not matched to a gene. The CDR3 has 13 residues. Germline CDR1 MDHEN, CDR2 SYDVKM. The CDR3 DNA sequence: TGTGCCAGCAGCCCGATCACAGGGGGGGGCTACACCTTC. Amino acid sequence: CASSPITGGGYTF.